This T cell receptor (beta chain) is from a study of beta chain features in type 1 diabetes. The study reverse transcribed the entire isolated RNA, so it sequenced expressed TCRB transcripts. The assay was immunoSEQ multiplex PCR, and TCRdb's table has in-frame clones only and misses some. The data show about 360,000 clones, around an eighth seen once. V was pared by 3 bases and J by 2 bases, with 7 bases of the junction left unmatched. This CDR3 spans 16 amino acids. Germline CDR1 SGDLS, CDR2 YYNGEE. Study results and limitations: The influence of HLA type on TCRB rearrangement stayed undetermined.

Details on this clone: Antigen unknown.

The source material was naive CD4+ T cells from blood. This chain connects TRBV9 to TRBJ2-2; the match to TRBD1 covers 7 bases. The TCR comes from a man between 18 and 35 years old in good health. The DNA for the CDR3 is TGTGCCAGCAGCGCCTTCGGGACAGTTAACACCGGGGAGCTGTTTTTT. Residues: CASSAFGTVNTGELFF.